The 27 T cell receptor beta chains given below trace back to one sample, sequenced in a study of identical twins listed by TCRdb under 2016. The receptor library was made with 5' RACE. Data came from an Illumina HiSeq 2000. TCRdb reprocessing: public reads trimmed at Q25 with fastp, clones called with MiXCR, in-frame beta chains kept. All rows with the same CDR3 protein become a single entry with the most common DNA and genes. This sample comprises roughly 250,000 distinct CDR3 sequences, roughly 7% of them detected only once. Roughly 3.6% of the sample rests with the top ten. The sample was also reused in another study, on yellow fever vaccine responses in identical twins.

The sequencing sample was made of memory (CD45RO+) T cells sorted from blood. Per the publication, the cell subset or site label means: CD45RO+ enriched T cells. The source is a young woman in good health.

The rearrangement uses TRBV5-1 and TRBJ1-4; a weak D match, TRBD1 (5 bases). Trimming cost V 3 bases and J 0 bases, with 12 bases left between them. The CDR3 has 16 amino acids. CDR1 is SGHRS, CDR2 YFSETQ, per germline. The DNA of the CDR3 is TGCGCCAGCAGCTGGGACCCCCTGGCAACTAATGAAAAACTGTTTTTT. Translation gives CASSWDPLATNEKLFF.

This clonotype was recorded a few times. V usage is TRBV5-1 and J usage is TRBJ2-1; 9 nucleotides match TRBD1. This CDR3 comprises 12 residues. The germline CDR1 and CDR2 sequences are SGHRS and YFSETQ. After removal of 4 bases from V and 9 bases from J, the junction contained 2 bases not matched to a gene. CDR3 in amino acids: CASSTGGGEQFF. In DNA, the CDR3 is TGCGCCAGCAGCACAGGGGGCGGTGAGCAGTTCTTC. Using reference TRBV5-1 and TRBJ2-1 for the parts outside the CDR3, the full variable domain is KAGVTQTPRYLIKTRGQQVTLSCSPISGHRSVSWYQQTPGQGLQFLFEYFSETQRNKGNFPGRFSGRQFSNSRSEMNVSTLELGDSALYLCASSTGGGEQFFGPGTRLTVL.

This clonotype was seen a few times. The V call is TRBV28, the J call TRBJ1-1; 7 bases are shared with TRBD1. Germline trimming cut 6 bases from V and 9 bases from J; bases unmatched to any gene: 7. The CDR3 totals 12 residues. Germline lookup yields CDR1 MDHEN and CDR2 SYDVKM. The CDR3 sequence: CASRDGTVKAFF. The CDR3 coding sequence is TGTGCCAGCAGGGACGGGACAGTTAAAGCTTTCTTT.

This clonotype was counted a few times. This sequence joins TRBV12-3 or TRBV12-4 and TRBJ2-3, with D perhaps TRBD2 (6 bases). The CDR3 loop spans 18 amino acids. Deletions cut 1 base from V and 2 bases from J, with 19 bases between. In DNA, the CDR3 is TGTGCCAGCAGTTTAGGAGGGGTAAGCGGGCGTTTCACAGATACGCAGTATTTT. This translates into CASSLGGVSGRFTDTQYF.

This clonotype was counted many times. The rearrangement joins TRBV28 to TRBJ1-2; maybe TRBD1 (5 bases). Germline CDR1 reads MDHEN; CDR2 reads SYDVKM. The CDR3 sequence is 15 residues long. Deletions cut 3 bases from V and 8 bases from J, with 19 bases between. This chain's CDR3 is CASSFVTEALWGYTF. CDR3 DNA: TGTGCCAGCAGTTTCGTGACAGAGGCCCTCTGGGGCTACACCTTC.

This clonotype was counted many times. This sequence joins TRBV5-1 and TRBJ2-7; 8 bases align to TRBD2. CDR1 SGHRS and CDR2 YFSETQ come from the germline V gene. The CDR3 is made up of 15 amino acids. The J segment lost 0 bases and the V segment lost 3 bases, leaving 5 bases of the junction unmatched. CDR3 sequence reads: CASSSDGGGSYEQYF. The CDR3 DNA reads TGCGCCAGCAGCTCCGACGGGGGGGGCTCCTACGAGCAGTACTTC.

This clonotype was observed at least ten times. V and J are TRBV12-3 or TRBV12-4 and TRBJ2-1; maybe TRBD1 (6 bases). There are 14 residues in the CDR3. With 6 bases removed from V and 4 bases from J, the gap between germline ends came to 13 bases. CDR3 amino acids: CASSLLDSYNEQFF. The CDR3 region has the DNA TGTGCCAGCAGCCTACTGGACAGTTACAATGAGCAGTTCTTC.

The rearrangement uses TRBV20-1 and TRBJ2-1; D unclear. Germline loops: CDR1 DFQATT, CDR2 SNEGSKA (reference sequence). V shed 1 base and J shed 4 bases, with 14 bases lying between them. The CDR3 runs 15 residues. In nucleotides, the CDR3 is TGCAGTGCTAGAGTGGCCCCGGGCTGGTACAATGAGCAGTTCTTC. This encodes CSARVAPGWYNEQFF.

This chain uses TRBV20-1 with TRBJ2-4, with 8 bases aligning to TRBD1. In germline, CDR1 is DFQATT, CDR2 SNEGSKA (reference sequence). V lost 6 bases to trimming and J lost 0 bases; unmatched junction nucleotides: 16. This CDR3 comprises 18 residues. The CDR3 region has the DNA TGCAGTGCGGCAGCCGGGACAGGAACCCCAAGAGCCAAAAACATTCAGTACTTC. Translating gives CSAAAGTGTPRAKNIQYF.

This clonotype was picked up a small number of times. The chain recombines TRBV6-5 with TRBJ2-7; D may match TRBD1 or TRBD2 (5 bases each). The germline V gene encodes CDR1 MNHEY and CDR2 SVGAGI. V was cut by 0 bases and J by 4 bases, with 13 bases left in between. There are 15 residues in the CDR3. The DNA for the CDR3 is TGTGCCAGCAGTTACTCGAGTTGGGGGACGTACGAGCAGTACTTC. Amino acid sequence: CASSYSSWGTYEQYF.

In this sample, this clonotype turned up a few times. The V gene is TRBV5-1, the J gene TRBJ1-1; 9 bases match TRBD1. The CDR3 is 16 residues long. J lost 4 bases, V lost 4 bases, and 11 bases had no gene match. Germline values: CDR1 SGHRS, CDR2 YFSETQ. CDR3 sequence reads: CASSTIGTGLGTEAFF. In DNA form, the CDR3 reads TGCGCCAGCAGCACAATCGGGACAGGGTTAGGCACTGAAGCTTTCTTT. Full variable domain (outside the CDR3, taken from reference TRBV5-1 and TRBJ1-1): KAGVTQTPRYLIKTRGQQVTLSCSPISGHRSVSWYQQTPGQGLQFLFEYFSETQRNKGNFPGRFSGRQFSNSRSEMNVSTLELGDSALYLCASSTIGTGLGTEAFFGQGTRLTVV.

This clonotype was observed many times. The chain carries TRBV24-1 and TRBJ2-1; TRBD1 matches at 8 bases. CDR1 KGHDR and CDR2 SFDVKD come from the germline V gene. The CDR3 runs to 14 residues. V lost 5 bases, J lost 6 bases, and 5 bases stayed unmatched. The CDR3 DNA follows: TGTGCCACCAGTGGGACAGGGAGTTCCAATGAGCAGTTCTTC. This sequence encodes CATSGTGSSNEQFF.

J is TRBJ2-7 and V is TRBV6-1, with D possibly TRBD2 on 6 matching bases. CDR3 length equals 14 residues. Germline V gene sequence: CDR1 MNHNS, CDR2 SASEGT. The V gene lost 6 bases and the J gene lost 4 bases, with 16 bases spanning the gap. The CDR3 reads CASRSGVRSYEQYF. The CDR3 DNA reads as TGTGCCAGCAGGTCGGGAGTACGGAGTTACGAGCAGTACTTC.

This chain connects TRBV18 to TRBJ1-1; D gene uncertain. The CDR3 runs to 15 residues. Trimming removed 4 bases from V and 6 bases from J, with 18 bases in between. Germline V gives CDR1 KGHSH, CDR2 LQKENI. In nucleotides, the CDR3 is TGTGCCAGCTCACTCTCCCCGGTAGTGAGTGCTGAAGCTTTCTTT. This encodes CASSLSPVVSAEAFF.

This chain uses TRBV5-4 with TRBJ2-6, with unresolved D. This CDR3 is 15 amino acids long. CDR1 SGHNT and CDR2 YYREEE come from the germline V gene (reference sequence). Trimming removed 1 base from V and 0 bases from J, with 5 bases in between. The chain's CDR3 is CASSLLHSGANVLTF. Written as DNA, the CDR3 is TGTGCCAGCAGCTTGTTGCACTCTGGGGCCAACGTCCTGACTTTC. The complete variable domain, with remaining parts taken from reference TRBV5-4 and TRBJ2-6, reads ETGVTQSPTHLIKTRGQQVTLRCSSQSGHNTVSWYQQALGQGPQFIFQYYREEENGRGNFPPRFSGLQFPNYSSELNVNALELDDSALYLCASSLLHSGANVLTFGAGSRLTVL.

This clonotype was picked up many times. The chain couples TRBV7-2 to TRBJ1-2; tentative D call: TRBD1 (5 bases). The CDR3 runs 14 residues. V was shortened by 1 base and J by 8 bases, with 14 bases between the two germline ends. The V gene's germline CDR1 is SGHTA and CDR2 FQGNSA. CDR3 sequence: CASSLGAREWGYTF. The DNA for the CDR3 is TGTGCCAGCAGCTTAGGGGCCAGGGAGTGGGGCTACACCTTC.

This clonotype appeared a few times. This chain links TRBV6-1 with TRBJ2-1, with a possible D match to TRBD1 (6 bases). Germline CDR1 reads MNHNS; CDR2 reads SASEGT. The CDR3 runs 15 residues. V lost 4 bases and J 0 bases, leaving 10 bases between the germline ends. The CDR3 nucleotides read TGTGCCAGCAGTGCGAAACAGGGCTCCTACAATGAGCAGTTCTTC. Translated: CASSAKQGSYNEQFF.

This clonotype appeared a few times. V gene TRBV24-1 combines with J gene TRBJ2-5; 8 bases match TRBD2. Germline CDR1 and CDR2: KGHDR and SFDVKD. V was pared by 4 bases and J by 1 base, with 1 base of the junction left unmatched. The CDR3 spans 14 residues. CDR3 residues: CATSESGGQETQYF. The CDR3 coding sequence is TGTGCCACCAGTGAAAGCGGGGGCCAAGAGACCCAGTACTTC.

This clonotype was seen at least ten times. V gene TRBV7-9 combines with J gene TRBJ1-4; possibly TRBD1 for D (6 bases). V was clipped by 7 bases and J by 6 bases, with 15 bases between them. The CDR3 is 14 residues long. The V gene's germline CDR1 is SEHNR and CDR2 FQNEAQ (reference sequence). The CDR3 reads CASTQQGGDEKLFF. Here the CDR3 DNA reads TGTGCCAGCACTCAACAGGGAGGAGATGAAAAACTGTTTTTT.

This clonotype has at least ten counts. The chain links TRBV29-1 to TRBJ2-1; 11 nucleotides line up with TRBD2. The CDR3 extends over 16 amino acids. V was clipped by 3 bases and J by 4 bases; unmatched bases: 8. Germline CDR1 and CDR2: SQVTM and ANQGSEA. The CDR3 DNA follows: TGCAGCGTTGAGAAGGGCCCTAGCGGGGGGTACAATGAGCAGTTCTTC. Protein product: CSVEKGPSGGYNEQFF.

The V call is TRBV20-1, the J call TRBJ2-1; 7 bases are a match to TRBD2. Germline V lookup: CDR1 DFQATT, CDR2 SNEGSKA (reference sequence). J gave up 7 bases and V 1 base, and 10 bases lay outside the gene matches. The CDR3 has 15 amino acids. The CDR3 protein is CSARGPGGRWNEQFF. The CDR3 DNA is TGCAGTGCTAGAGGTCCTGGCGGGAGATGGAATGAGCAGTTCTTC.

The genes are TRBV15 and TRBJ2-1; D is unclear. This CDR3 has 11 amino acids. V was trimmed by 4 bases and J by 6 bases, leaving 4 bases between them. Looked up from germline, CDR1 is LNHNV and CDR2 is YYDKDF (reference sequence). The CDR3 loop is CATSNSNEQFF. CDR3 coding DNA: TGTGCCACCAGCAATTCCAATGAGCAGTTCTTC.

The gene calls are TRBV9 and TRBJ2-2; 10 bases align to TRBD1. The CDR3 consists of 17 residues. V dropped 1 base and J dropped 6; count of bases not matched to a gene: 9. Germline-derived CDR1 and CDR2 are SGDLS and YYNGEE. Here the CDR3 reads CASSVSTTGGIPGELFF. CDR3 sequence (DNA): TGTGCCAGCAGCGTATCTACGACAGGGGGCATTCCCGGGGAGCTGTTTTTT. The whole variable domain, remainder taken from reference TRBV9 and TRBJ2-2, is DSGVTQTPKHLITATGQRVTLRCSPRSGDLSVYWYQQSLDQGLQFLIQYYNGEERAKGNILERFSAQQFPDLHSELNLSSLELGDSALYFCASSVSTTGGIPGELFFGEGSRLTVL.

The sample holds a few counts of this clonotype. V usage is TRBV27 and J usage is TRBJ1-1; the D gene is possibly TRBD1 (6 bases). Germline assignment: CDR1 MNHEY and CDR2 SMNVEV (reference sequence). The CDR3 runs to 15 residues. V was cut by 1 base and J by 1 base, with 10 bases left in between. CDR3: CASSLWGAPNTEAFF. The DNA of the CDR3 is TGTGCCAGCAGTTTATGGGGGGCTCCGAACACTGAAGCTTTCTTT.

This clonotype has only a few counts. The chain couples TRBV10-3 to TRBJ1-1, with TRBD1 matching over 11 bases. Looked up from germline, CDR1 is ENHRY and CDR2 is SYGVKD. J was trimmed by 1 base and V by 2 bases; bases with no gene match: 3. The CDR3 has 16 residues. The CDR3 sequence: CAISEPGQGANTEAFF. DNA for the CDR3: TGTGCCATCAGTGAGCCAGGACAGGGGGCGAACACTGAAGCTTTCTTT.

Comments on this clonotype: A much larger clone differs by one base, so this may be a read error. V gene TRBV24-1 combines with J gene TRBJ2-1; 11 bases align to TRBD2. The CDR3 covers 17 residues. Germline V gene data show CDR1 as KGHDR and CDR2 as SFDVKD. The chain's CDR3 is CANSAPSGGQHTNEQFF. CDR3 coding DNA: TGTGCCAACAGTGCCCCTAGCGGGGGGCAACACACCAATGAGCAGTTCTTC.

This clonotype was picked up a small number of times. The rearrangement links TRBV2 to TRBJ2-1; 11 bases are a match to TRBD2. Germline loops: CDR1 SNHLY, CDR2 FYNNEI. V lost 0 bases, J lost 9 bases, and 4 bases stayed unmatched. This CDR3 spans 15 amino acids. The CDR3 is CASSEARLAGGEQFF. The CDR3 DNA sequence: TGTGCCAGCAGTGAAGCGCGGCTAGCGGGAGGTGAGCAGTTCTTC.